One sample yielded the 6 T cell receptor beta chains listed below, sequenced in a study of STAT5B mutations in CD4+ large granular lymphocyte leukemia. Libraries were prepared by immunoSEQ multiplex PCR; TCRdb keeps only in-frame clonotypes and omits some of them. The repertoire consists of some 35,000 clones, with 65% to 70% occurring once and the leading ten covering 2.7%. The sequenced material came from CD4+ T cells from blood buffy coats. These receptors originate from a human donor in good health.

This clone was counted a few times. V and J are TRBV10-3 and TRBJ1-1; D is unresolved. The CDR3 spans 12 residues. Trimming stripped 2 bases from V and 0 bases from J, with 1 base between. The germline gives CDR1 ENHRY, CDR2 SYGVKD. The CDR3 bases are TGTGCCATCAGTGAGATGAACACTGAAGCTTTCTTT. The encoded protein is CAISEMNTEAFF.

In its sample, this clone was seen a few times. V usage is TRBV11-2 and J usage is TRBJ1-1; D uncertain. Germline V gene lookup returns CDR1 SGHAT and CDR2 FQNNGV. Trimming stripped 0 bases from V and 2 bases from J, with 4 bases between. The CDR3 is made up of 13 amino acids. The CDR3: CASSLDRNTEAFF. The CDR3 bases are TGTGCCAGCAGCTTAGACCGTAACACTGAAGCTTTCTTT.

The CDR3 reads CASSFGTSPQETQYF. The CDR3 nucleotides are TGTGCCAGCAGCTTTGGGACTAGCCCGCAAGAGACCCAGTACTTC. The rearrangement uses TRBV5-4 and TRBJ2-5; 9 bases are a match to TRBD2. J gave up 2 bases and V 2 bases, and 4 bases lay outside the gene matches. This CDR3 comprises 15 residues. Germline V gene data show CDR1 as SGHNT and CDR2 as YYREEE (reference sequence).

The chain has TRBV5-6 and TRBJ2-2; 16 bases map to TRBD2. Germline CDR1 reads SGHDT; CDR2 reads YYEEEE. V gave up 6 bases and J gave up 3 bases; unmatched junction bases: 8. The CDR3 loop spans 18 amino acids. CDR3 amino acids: CASTSGTSGGAYTGELFF. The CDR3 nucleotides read TGTGCCAGCACCTCCGGGACTAGCGGGGGGGCCTACACCGGGGAGCTGTTTTTT.

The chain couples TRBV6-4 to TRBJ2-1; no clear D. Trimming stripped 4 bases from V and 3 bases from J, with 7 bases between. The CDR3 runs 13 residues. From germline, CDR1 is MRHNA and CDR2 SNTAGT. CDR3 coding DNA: TGTGCCAGCAGTGCTGGGGTCTACAATGAGCAGTTCTTC. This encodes CASSAGVYNEQFF.

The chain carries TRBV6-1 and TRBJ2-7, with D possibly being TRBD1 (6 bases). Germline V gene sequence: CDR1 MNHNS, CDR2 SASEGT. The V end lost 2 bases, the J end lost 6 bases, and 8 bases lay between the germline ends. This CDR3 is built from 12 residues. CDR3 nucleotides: TGTGCCAGCAGTGAAACAGGGAGCGAGCAGTACTTC. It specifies CASSETGSEQYF.